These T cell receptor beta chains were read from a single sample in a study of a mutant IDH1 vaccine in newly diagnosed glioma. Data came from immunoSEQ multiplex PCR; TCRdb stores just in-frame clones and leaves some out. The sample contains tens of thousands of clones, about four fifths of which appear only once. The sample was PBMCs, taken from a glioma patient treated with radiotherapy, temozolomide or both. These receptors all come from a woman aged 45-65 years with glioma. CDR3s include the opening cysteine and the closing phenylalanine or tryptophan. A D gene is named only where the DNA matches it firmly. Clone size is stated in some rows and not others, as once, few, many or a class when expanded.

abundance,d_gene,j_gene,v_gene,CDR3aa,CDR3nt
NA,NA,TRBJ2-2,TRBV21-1,CASSKARGKDTGELFF,TGTGCCAGCAGCAAAGCGCGCGGCAAGGACACCGGGGAGCTGTTTTTT
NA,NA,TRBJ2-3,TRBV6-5,CASSYGQGTSTDTQYF,TGTGCCAGCAGTTACGGGCAGGGCACTAGCACAGATACGCAGTATTTT
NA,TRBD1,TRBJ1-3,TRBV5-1,CASSGTATRNTIYF,TGCGCCAGCAGCGGGACAGCAACCAGAAACACCATATATTTT
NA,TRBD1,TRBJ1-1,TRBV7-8,CASSQEWGQGFTEAFF,TGTGCCAGCAGCCAAGAGTGGGGACAGGGGTTCACTGAAGCTTTCTTT
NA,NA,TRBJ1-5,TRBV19,CASGGRQLNQPQHF,TGTGCCAGCGGAGGGAGGCAGCTCAATCAGCCCCAGCATTTT
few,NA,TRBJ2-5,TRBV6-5,CASTADSRTQYF,TGTGCCAGCACGGCGGACAGTCGGACCCAGTACTTC
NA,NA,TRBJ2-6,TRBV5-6,CASSGGGGDRYGANVLTF,TGTGCCAGCAGCGGGGGAGGAGGCGATCGCTATGGGGCCAACGTCCTGACTTTC
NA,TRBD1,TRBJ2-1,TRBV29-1,CSVEDMDRGVTNEQFF,TGCAGCGTTGAAGATATGGACAGGGGGGTTACAAATGAGCAGTTCTTC
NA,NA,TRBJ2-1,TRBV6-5,CASSYSRIAEQFF,TGTGCCAGCAGTTACTCGAGGATTGCTGAGCAGTTCTTC
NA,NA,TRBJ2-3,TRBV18,CASSPQSTDTQYF,TGTGCCAGCTCGCCGCAGAGCACAGATACGCAGTATTTT
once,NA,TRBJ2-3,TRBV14,CASSQVAGLDTQYF,TGTGCCAGCAGCCAGGTGGCTGGTTTAGATACGCAGTATTTT
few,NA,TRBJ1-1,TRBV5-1,CASSPDGQGNTEAFF,TGCGCCAGCAGCCCTGATGGGCAGGGGAACACTGAAGCTTTCTTT
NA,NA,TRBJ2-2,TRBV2,CASSWADTNTGELFF,TGTGCCAGCTCATGGGCGGATACGAACACCGGGGAGCTGTTTTTT
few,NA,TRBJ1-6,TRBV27,CASSLSGDSPLHF,TGTGCCAGCAGTTTATCAGGGGATTCACCCCTCCACTTT
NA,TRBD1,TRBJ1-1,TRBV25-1,CASSLGQGEAFF,TGTGCCAGCAGTCTAGGACAGGGTGAAGCTTTCTTT
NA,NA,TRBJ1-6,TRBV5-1,CASSLDSRSPLHF,TGCGCCAGCAGCTTGGATTCGCGTTCACCCCTCCACTTT
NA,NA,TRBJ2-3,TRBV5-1,CASTRGATDTQYF,TGCGCCAGCACCCGAGGGGCAACAGATACGCAGTATTTT
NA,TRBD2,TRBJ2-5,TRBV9,CASSVGEAGGYQETQYF,TGTGCCAGCAGCGTAGGCGAGGCGGGGGGGTACCAAGAGACCCAGTACTTC
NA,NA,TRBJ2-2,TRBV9,CASSVGVGGTGELFF,TGTGCCAGCAGCGTAGGGGTTGGCGGGACCGGGGAGCTGTTTTTT
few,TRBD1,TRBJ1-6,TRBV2,CAGGTGINSPLHF,TGTGCCGGAGGGACAGGGATAAATTCACCCCTCCACTTT
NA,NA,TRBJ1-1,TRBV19,CASSIDGGGNTEAFF,TGTGCCAGTAGTATAGATGGCGGCGGGAACACTGAAGCTTTCTTT
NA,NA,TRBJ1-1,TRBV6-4,CASSDSMDTEAFF,TGTGCCAGCAGTGACTCGATGGACACTGAAGCTTTCTTT
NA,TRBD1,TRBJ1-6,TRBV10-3,CAIRRETGGGGNSPLHF,TGTGCCATCAGACGGGAAACAGGGGGCGGGGGTAATTCACCCCTCCACTTT
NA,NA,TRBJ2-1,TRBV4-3,CASSQTLRDATYNEQFF,TGCGCCAGCAGCCAGACGCTCCGGGACGCCACTTACAATGAGCAGTTCTTC
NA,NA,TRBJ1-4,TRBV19,CASSRNAGALGEKLFF,TGTGCCAGTAGTCGCAACGCCGGGGCCTTAGGCGAAAAACTGTTTTTT
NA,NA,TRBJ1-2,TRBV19,CASSIVDTYYGYTF,TGTGCCAGTAGTATAGTTGACACCTACTATGGCTACACCTTC
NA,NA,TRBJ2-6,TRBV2,CASSVYFGGTNSGANVLTF,TGTGCCAGCAGTGTTTATTTTGGAGGGACAAACTCTGGGGCCAACGTCCTGACTTTC
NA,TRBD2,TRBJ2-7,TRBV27,CASSSSGPYEQYF,TGTGCCAGCAGTTCTAGCGGGCCCTACGAGCAGTACTTC
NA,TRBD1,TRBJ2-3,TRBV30,CAWGQGGTDTQYF,TGTGCCTGGGGACAGGGTGGGACAGATACGCAGTATTTT
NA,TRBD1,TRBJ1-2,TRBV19,CASRSQGARGYTF,TGTGCCAGTCGGAGCCAGGGGGCGCGAGGCTACACCTTC
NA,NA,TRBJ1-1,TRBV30,CAWSGLTEAFF,TGTGCCTGGAGTGGGTTAACTGAAGCTTTCTTT
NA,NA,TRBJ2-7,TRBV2,CASRVRTSYEQYF,TGTGCCAGCAGGGTCAGGACAAGCTACGAGCAGTACTTC
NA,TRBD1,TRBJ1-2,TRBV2,CASTLDRGDYGYTF,TGTGCCAGCACCCTCGACAGGGGGGATTATGGCTACACCTTC
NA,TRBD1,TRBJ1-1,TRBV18,CASSRDSDRGRTEAFF,TGTGCCAGCTCACGCGATTCGGACAGGGGGCGGACTGAAGCTTTCTTT
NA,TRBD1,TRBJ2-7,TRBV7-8,CASSLALGAGGLYEQYF,TGTGCCAGCAGCTTAGCGCTAGGAGCAGGGGGTCTCTACGAGCAGTACTTC
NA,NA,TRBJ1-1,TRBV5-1,CASRDFNTEAFF,TGCGCCAGCAGGGATTTTAACACTGAAGCTTTCTTT
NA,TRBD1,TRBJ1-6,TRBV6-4,CASSLTGEDSPLHF,TGTGCCAGCAGCCTGACAGGGGAGGATTCACCCCTCCACTTT
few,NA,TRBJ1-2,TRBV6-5,CASSYSILAYGYTF,TGTGCCAGCAGTTACTCAATCCTTGCCTATGGCTACACCTTC
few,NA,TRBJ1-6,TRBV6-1,CASSSGPYNSPLHF,TGTGCCAGCAGTTCGGGACCGTATAATTCACCCCTCCACTTT
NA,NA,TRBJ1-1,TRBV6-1,CAIKEGLMNTEAFF,TGTGCCATCAAGGAGGGTTTAATGAACACTGAAGCTTTCTTT